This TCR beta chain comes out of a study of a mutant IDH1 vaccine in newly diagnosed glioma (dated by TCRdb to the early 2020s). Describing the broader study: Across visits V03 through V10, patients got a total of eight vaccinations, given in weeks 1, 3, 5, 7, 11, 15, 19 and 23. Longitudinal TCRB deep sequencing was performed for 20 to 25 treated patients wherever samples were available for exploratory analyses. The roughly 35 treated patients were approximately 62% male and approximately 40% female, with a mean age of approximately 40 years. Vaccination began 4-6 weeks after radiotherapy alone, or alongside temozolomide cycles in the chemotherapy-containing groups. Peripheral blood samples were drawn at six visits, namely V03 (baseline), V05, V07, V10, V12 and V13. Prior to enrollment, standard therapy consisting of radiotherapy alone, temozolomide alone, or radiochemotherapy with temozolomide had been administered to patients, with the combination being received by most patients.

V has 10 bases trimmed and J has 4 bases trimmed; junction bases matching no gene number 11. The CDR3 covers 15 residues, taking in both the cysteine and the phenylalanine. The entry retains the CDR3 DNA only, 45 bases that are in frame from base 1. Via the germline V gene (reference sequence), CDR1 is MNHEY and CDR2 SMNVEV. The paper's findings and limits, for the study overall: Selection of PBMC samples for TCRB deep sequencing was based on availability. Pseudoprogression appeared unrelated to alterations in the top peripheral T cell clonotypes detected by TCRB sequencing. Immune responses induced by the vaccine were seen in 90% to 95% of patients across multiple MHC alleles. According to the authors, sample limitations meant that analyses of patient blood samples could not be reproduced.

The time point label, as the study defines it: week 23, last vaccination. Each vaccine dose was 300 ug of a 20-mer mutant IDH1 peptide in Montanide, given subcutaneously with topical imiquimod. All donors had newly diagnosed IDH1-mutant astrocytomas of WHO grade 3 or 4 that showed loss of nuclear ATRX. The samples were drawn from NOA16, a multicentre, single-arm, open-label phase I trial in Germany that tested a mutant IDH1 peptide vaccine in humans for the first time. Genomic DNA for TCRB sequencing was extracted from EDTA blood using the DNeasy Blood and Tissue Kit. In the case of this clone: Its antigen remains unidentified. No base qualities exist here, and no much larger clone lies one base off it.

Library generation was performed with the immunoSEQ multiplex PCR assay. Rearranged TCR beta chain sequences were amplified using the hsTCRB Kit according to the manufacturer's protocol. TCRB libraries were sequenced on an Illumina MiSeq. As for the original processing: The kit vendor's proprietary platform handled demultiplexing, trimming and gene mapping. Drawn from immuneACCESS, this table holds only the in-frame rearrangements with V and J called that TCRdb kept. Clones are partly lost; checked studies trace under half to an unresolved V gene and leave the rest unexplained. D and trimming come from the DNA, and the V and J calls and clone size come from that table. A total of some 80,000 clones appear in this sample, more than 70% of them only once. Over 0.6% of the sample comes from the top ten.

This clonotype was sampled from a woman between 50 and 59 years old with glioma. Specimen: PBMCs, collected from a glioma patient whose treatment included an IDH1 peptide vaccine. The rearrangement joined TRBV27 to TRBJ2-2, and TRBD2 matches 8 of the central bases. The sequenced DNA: TGTGCCACCAAACTCGGGACTAGGAGCACCGGGGAGCTGTTTTTT. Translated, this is CATKLGTRSTGELFF.